The rows below give T cell receptor beta chains drawn from one sample of a study of blood T cell repertoires in COVID-19. Data came from immunoSEQ multiplex PCR; TCRdb stores just in-frame clones and leaves some out. The sample shows hundreds of thousands of clones, around 85% of them seen only once. Input material: peripheral blood. All receptors derive from a woman between 25 and 40 years old who had recovered from COVID-19. CDR3s leave out the opening cysteine and the closing phenylalanine or tryptophan.

v_call cdr3_aa
TRBV7-2 ASSLGSSGTYNEQF
TRBV21-1 ASPGGGNGYT
TRBV4-3 ASSRGGDGNSPLH
TRBV7-9 ASSFALAGSHEQY
TRBV3-1/TRBV3-2 ASSPRDSLYEQY
TRBV11-2 ASSLARDADTQY
TRBV6-2/TRBV6-3 ASSSGIYGYT
TRBV25-1 AAGTGALETQY
TRBV5-4 ASSEGTSEDTQY
TRBV5-4 ASSLGGTSNTGELF
TRBV5-4 ASSPGGAGEQY
TRBV28 ASSPGGTTREPQH
TRBV18 ASFSTGSYEQY
TRBV6-5 ASQGLADHRGEQF
TRBV30 AWSPGQENSPLH
TRBV2 ASRDWDFTDTQY
TRBV7-9 ASSVDRDSSYEQY
TRBV28 ASSLKSAHTSHRRLH
TRBV4-2 ASSPPSGMGTYEQY
TRBV30 AWSVNRGVEKLF
TRBV2 ASSDRTGGVNQPQH
TRBV4-2 ASSQDPTGFYGYT
TRBV7-2 ASSLGAGLRETQY
TRBV4-3 ASSQDGAGGNTIY
TRBV20-1 SAPGATEAF
TRBV6-6 ASSYARGSWTQY
TRBV4-3 ASSQDPGGARTGELF
TRBV6-2/TRBV6-3 ASSYPTGYGGQPQH
TRBV3-1/TRBV3-2 ASSHAELTDTQY
TRBV4-3 ASSQATTSGGDDTQY
TRBV6-5 ASRLAGTGFYEQY
TRBV25-1 ASSKGEGGANVLT
TRBV28 ASSLSGRTDTQY
TRBV14 ASSEQAYYGYT
TRBV11-2 ASSSFGGGLVPDTQY
TRBV24-1 ATSDFGQSYEQY
TRBV4-3 ASSQDFGLAQSSYNEQF
TRBV4-3 ASSQGGFNNEQF
TRBV24-1 ATSDDTSGRFNEQF
TRBV19 ASSIQASNTGELF
TRBV6-6 ASSRPGQGMRQPQH
TRBV19 ASGQGVGEQY
TRBV2 ASRGSQLVELF
TRBV7-9 ASSLIAGGLNEQF
TRBV5-1 ASSPEGGLYGYT
TRBV25-1 ASSDDLAGRETQY
TRBV11-2 ASSSRGGAGSYNEQF